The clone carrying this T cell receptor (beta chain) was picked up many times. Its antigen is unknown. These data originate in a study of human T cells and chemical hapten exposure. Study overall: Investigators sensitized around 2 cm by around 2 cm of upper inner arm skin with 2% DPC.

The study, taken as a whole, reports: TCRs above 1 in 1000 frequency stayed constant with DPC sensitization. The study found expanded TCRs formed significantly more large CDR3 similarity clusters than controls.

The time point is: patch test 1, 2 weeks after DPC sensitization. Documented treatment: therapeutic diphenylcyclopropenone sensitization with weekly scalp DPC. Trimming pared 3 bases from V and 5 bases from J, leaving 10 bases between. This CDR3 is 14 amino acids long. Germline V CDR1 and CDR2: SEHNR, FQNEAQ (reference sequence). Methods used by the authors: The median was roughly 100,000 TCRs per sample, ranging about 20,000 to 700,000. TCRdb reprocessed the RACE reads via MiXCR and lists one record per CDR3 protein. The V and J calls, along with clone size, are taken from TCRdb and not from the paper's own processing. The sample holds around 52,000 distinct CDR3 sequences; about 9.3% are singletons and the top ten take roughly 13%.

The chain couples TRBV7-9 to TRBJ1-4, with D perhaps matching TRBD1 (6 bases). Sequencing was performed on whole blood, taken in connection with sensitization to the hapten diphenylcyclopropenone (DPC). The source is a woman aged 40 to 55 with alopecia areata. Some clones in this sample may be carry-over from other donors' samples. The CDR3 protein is CASSFAGVNEKLFF. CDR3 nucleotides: TGTGCCAGCAGCTTCGCAGGGGTAAATGAAAAACTGTTTTTT. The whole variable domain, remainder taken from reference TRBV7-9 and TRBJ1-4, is DTGVSQNPRHKITKRGQNVTFRCDPISEHNRLYWYRQTLGQGPEFLTYFQNEAQLEKSRLLSDRFSAERPKGSFSTLEIQRTEQGDSAMYLCASSFAGVNEKLFFGSGTQLSVL.